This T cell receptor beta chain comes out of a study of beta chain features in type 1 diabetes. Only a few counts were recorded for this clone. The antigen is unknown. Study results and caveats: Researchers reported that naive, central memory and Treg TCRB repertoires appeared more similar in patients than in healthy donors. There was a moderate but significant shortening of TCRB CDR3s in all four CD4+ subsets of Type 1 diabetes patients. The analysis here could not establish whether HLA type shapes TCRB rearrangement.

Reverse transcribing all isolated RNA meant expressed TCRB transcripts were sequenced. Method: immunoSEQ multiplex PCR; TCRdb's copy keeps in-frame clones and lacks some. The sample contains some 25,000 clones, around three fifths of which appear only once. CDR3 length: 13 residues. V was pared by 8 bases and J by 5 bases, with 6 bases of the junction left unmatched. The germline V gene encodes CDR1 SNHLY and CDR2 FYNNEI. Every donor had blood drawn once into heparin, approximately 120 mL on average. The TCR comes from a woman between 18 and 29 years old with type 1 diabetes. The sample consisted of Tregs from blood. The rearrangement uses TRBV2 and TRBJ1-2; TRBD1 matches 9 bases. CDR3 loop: CASRTGGAYGYTF. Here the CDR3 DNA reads TGTGCCAGCCGTACAGGGGGCGCTTATGGCTACACCTTC.